These 26 T cell receptor beta chains were all obtained from the same sample, sequenced in a study of shared clonotypes between healthy human individuals. Libraries were prepared by immunoSEQ multiplex PCR; TCRdb keeps only in-frame clonotypes and omits some of them. The profile shows 2 million to 3 million clones, 93% of them singletons. Material for sequencing was naive CD4+ T cells from PBMCs. Subset noted: CD45RA+ positively selected. These receptor sequences come from a man younger than 35 in good health. Some clones in this sample may be carry-over from other donors' samples.

The gene calls are TRBV2 and TRBJ2-7, with 10 bases that match TRBD1. V gave up 2 bases and J gave up 3 bases; unmatched junction bases: 1. Germline-derived CDR1 and CDR2 are SNHLY and FYNNEI. The CDR3 covers 14 residues. CDR3 nucleotides: TGTGCCAGCAGTGAATGGGACAGGGGCTACGAGCAGTACTTC. Translation gives CASSEWDRGYEQYF.

Remarks on this clone: This CDR3 is also generated by other DNA sequences in the sample. The J gene is TRBJ2-7, the V gene TRBV9, with 8 bases fitting TRBD2. In germline, CDR1 is SGDLS, CDR2 YYNGEE. This CDR3 has 14 amino acids. V lost 2 bases to trimming and J lost 2 bases; unmatched junction nucleotides: 3. CDR3 sequence: CASSVTSGAYEQYF. In DNA form, the CDR3 reads TGTGCCAGCAGCGTCACTAGCGGAGCCTACGAGCAGTACTTC.

The chain is built from TRBV18 and TRBJ2-5; D is possibly TRBD2 (5 bases). V dropped 5 bases and J dropped 2 bases, with 9 bases sitting between them. Germline V gene data show CDR1 as KGHSH and CDR2 as LQKENI. CDR3 length: 13 amino acids. The CDR3 here is CASSSRRQETQYF. CDR3 coding DNA: TGTGCCAGCTCATCTCGGAGGCAAGAGACCCAGTACTTC. The entire variable domain, with the rest obtained from reference TRBV18 and TRBJ2-5, is as follows: NAGVMQNPRHLVRRRGQEARLRCSPMKGHSHVYWYRQLPEEGLKFMVYLQKENIIDESGMPKERFSAEFPKEGPSILRIQQVVRGDSAAYFCASSSRRQETQYFGPGTRLLVL.

The chain employs TRBV21-1 and TRBJ2-3; the table gives TRBD1 as D, unverified against the DNA. TRBV21-1 is a recognized pseudogene. CDR3 length: 17 residues. The chain's CDR3 is CASSKNRHLTDTDTQYF. In DNA form, the CDR3 reads TGTGCCAGCAGCAAAAACCGACACCTGACAGATACAGATACGCAGTATTTT.

The V gene is TRBV2, the J gene TRBJ1-2; TRBD1 matches 7 bases. The CDR3 is 13 amino acids. The V gene's germline CDR1 is SNHLY and CDR2 FYNNEI. V was clipped by 6 bases and J by 7 bases; unmatched bases: 8. This CDR3 reads CASSRGQGGGYTF. CDR3 nucleotides: TGTGCCAGCAGCCGAGGGCAGGGGGGTGGCTACACCTTC.

The J gene is TRBJ2-4, the V gene TRBV11-2, with D tentatively TRBD1 (5 bases). V was trimmed by 2 bases and J by 0 bases, leaving 11 bases between them. The CDR3 spans 16 residues. Germline-derived CDR1 and CDR2 are SGHAT and FQNNGV. The CDR3 sequence is CASSLSRVLAKNIQYF. The CDR3 DNA reads TGTGCCAGCAGCTTATCCAGGGTGTTAGCCAAAAACATTCAGTACTTC.

The chain combines TRBV28 with TRBJ1-4, with TRBD1 as a possible D gene (6 bases). Between the trimmed V and J ends, which lost 4 bases and 8 bases, there was a span of 14 bases. CDR1 MDHEN and CDR2 SYDVKM come from the germline V gene. CDR3 length: 14 amino acids. This CDR3 is CASSSGQPGEKLFF. As DNA, the CDR3 is TGTGCCAGCAGTTCGGGACAACCGGGGGAAAAACTGTTTTTT.

To note about this clone: This sample also contains other DNA sequences that code for the same CDR3. The V gene is TRBV18, the J gene TRBJ1-1; D uncertain. Germline loops: CDR1 KGHSH, CDR2 LQKENI. The CDR3 consists of 14 residues. The V end was cut by 1 base, the J end by 1 base, with 7 bases between. This CDR3 is CASSPRSANTEAFF. CDR3 coding DNA: TGTGCCAGCTCACCACGGTCAGCGAACACTGAAGCTTTCTTT.

CDR3 amino acids: CASSSQGSTGNTIYF. Here the CDR3 DNA reads TGTGCCAGTAGTTCTCAGGGGAGCACTGGAAACACCATATATTTT. J is TRBJ1-3 and V is TRBV19; a weak D match, TRBD1 (6 bases). The CDR3 loop spans 15 amino acids. The germline V gene has CDR1 LNHDA and CDR2 SQIVND (reference sequence). Trimming cost V 5 bases and J 2 bases, with 13 bases left between them.

The V gene is TRBV7-2, the J gene TRBJ2-1; 8 bases are shared with TRBD2. The CDR3 is 16 amino acids. Trimming cost V 1 base and J 5 bases; bases outside gene matches: 7. CDR1 and CDR2 from the germline V gene are SGHTA and FQGNSA. In DNA form, the CDR3 reads TGTGCCAGCAGCTTAGTTGGGACTAGTAAGGACAATGAGCAGTTCTTC. Translation gives CASSLVGTSKDNEQFF.

V usage is TRBV14 and J usage is TRBJ1-2; tentative D call: TRBD1 (6 bases). Germline CDR1 reads SGHDN; CDR2 reads FVKESK. Trimming shortened V by 4 bases and J by 2 bases, and 14 bases separated the two germline ends. This CDR3 contains 15 residues. The CDR3 here is CASSPNRVANYGYTF. The DNA for the CDR3 is TGTGCCAGCAGCCCGAACAGGGTTGCCAACTATGGCTACACCTTC.

This chain links TRBV29-1 with TRBJ2-1; D may be TRBD2 (6 bases). The germline gives CDR1 SQVTM, CDR2 ANQGSEA. The CDR3 runs 16 residues. Deletions cut 6 bases from V and 0 bases from J, with 18 bases between. The CDR3 region is CSVVDVTGVSYNEQFF. In DNA form, the CDR3 reads TGCAGCGTGGTAGATGTTACGGGGGTCTCCTACAATGAGCAGTTCTTC.

V is TRBV6-1 and J is TRBJ2-5; D unresolved. The CDR3 is 13 residues long. Per germline, CDR1 MNHNS and CDR2 SASEGT. V was trimmed by 8 bases and J by 7 bases, leaving 17 bases between them. In nucleotides, the CDR3 is TGTGCCAGCCGCGGACCCTCCCGTTGGACCCAGTACTTC. Translation: CASRGPSRWTQYF.

The chain recombines TRBV11-2 with TRBJ2-7; 8 nucleotides agree with TRBD1. The V segment lost 3 bases and the J segment 0 bases; nucleotides outside the gene matches: 4. The CDR3 has 15 amino acids. The germline gives CDR1 SGHAT, CDR2 FQNNGV. CDR3 nucleotides: TGTGCCAGCAGCTTTGACAGGGGTGACTCCTACGAGCAGTACTTC. Its protein is CASSFDRGDSYEQYF.

The CDR3 nucleotides read TGTGCCAGCAGACCCGCCGCCGGGGAGCTGTTTTTT. Translated, it gives CASRPAAGELFF. The J gene is TRBJ2-2, the V gene TRBV7-3; D is undetermined. The CDR3 is 12 residues long. Trimming stripped 6 bases from V and 6 bases from J, with 8 bases between. CDR1 and CDR2 from the germline V gene are SGHTA and FQGTGA.

The J gene is TRBJ2-4, the V gene TRBV28, with TRBD1 matching 8 bases. Germline V gives CDR1 MDHEN, CDR2 SYDVKM. The CDR3 consists of 14 residues. The V segment lost 2 bases and the J segment 8 bases; nucleotides outside the gene matches: 5. For the CDR3, the DNA is TGTGCCAGCAGTTTAGCAGGGGGCAAGGACATTCAGTACTTC. Its translation: CASSLAGGKDIQYF.

The chain links TRBV10-3 to TRBJ2-1; 11 bases line up with TRBD2. Germline V gene data show CDR1 as ENHRY and CDR2 as SYGVKD. CDR3 length: 15 amino acids. Losses at the gene ends were 4 bases for V and 4 bases for J; bases not matched to a gene: 3. The CDR3 coding sequence is TGTGCCATCAGTGGTCGGACTAGCGGGTACAATGAGCAGTTCTTC. It codes for CAISGRTSGYNEQFF.

This chain links TRBV5-6 with TRBJ2-3; TRBD1 matches 9 bases. J was trimmed by 4 bases and V by 1 base; bases with no gene match: 4. CDR3 length: 15 amino acids. The germline gives CDR1 SGHDT, CDR2 YYEEEE. CDR3 amino acids: CASSLTGGDPDTQYF. CDR3 DNA: TGTGCCAGCAGCTTGACAGGGGGCGACCCAGATACGCAGTATTTT.

A word on this clone: One end of the junction does not line up with germline, which may come from a read error. The rearrangement uses TRBV4-1 and TRBJ2-3; the match to TRBD2 covers 9 bases. CDR3 length: 18 residues. In germline, CDR1 is MGHRA, CDR2 YSYEKL. This chain's CDR3 is CASSQAPLAGGSKDTQYF. CDR3 nucleotide sequence: TGCGCCAGCAGCCAAGCACCCCTTGCGGGAGGGAGCAAAGATACGCAGTATTTT.

V gene TRBV6-1 combines with J gene TRBJ2-3; D may be TRBD1 (6 bases). This CDR3 has 13 residues. CDR1 is MNHNS and CDR2 is SASEGT in the germline V gene. The V and J ends lost 4 bases and 2 bases respectively, with 7 bases between them. CDR3: CASSGTVTDTQYF. The CDR3 DNA sequence: TGTGCCAGCAGTGGGACAGTCACAGATACGCAGTATTTT.

The V and J genes are TRBV5-4 and TRBJ2-4; no definite D call. CDR1 and CDR2 (germline): SGHNT, YYREEE (reference sequence). The CDR3 extends over 13 amino acids. Trimming took 0 bases from V and 9 from J, leaving 10 bases between them. CDR3 nucleotide sequence: TGTGCCAGCAGCTTGGATAGGGAAACCATTCAGTACTTC. This gives the protein CASSLDRETIQYF.

In regard to this clone: Additional DNA sequences in this sample encode the identical CDR3. V is TRBV18 and J is TRBJ2-7; 11 bases map to TRBD2. Trimming removed 3 bases from V and 3 bases from J; junction bases left unmatched: 4. This CDR3 is 15 amino acids long. Looked up from germline, CDR1 is KGHSH and CDR2 is LQKENI. CDR3 sequence reads: CASSPGTSGGYEQYF. CDR3 sequence (DNA): TGTGCCAGCTCACCCGGGACTAGCGGCGGCTACGAGCAGTACTTC.

The CDR3 DNA reads as TGCGCCAGCAGCTTGGACTTGCGGACCAACTCCTACGAGCAGTACTTC. Encoded protein: CASSLDLRTNSYEQYF. The gene calls are TRBV5-1 and TRBJ2-7; D is ambiguous. The V end was cut by 0 bases, the J end by 0 bases, with 13 bases between. CDR3 length equals 16 residues. Germline V lookup: CDR1 SGHRS, CDR2 YFSETQ. Looking up the rest from reference TRBV5-1 and TRBJ2-7 gives the full variable domain: KAGVTQTPRYLIKTRGQQVTLSCSPISGHRSVSWYQQTPGQGLQFLFEYFSETQRNKGNFPGRFSGRQFSNSRSEMNVSTLELGDSALYLCASSLDLRTNSYEQYFGPGTRLTVT.

The chain employs TRBV5-1 and TRBJ2-5; a weak D match, TRBD1 (5 bases). CDR3 length equals 14 residues. Trimming shortened V by 4 bases and J by 2 bases, and 12 bases separated the two germline ends. The germline CDR1 and CDR2 sequences are SGHRS and YFSETQ. This CDR3 is CASSTAQEQETQYF. For the CDR3, the DNA is TGCGCCAGCAGCACCGCACAGGAACAAGAGACCCAGTACTTC. The entire variable domain, with the rest obtained from reference TRBV5-1 and TRBJ2-5, is as follows: KAGVTQTPRYLIKTRGQQVTLSCSPISGHRSVSWYQQTPGQGLQFLFEYFSETQRNKGNFPGRFSGRQFSNSRSEMNVSTLELGDSALYLCASSTAQEQETQYFGPGTRLLVL.

This clone was picked up one time. The chain combines TRBV5-6 with TRBJ2-1; D is undetermined. The ends were cut back, 0 bases at V and 2 bases at J, with 9 bases in the middle. This CDR3 comprises 15 residues. Germline-derived CDR1 and CDR2 are SGHDT and YYEEEE. For the CDR3, the DNA is TGTGCCAGCAGCTTGGGAGTCGGACCCTACAATGAGCAGTTCTTC. Translated, it gives CASSLGVGPYNEQFF.

This chain connects TRBV29-1 to TRBJ1-6, with 7 bases identical to TRBD1. This CDR3 region has 14 residues. Germline assignment: CDR1 SQVTM and CDR2 ANQGSEA. J lost 10 bases, V lost 5 bases, and 11 bases had no gene match. The CDR3 loop is CSVMTGMGKSPLHF. The DNA of the CDR3 is TGCAGCGTTATGACAGGGATGGGAAAATCACCCCTCCACTTT.